These 6 T cell receptor beta chains came from one sample sequenced in a study of blood T cell repertoires in COVID-19. The table came from immunoSEQ multiplex PCR; TCRdb's copy has only in-frame clones and leaves some out. In the table there are 110,000 or so clones, 87% of which are singletons. The sequenced sample was peripheral blood. The receptors were gathered from a woman aged 45-59 years with acute or convalescent COVID-19.

The rearrangement joins TRBV30 to TRBJ2-1; 16 bases are a match to TRBD2. This CDR3 has 15 residues. CDR1 is GTSNPN, CDR2 SVGIG, per germline (reference sequence). After removal of 3 bases from V and 8 bases from J, the junction contained 4 bases not matched to a gene. The CDR3 loop is CAWSPGTSGRDEQFF. The CDR3 nucleotides are TGTGCCTGGAGCCCCGGGACTAGCGGGAGGGATGAGCAGTTCTTC.

The chain couples TRBV12-3 or TRBV12-4 to TRBJ1-1; D remains unclear. V lost 1 base, J lost 11 bases, and 8 bases lay in between. The CDR3 spans 11 residues. For the CDR3, the DNA is TGTGCCAGCAGTTTAGGAGGCCAGGCTTTCTTT. This codes for CASSLGGQAFF.

The V call is TRBV19, the J call TRBJ1-1; D unresolved. Germline V gene sequence: CDR1 LNHDA, CDR2 SQIVND (reference sequence). V gave up 5 bases and J gave up 1 base, with 11 bases separating them. The CDR3 is 14 residues long. The CDR3 DNA reads TGTGCCAGTAGTGCCCTAATCCGGAACACTGAAGCTTTCTTT. Its protein is CASSALIRNTEAFF.

The chain uses TRBV12-5 and TRBJ2-2, with TRBD1 identical over 7 bases. The V segment lost 5 bases and the J segment 8 bases; nucleotides outside the gene matches: 5. Germline loops: CDR1 LGHNT, CDR2 FRNRAP. This CDR3 is 13 amino acids long. The CDR3 DNA is TGTGCTAGTGGTCTTGACAGGGAGGGGGAGCTGTTTTTT. It translates to CASGLDREGELFF.

V usage is TRBV24-1 and J usage is TRBJ1-1; 8 nucleotides match TRBD1. The CDR3 runs 15 residues. Germline V gives CDR1 KGHDR, CDR2 SFDVKD. After removal of 9 bases from V and 5 bases from J, the junction contained 13 bases not matched to a gene. CDR3 DNA: TGTGCCACCCAGAGTCGGGCAGGGGGCCGAACTGAAGCTTTCTTT. The encoded protein is CATQSRAGGRTEAFF.

V gene TRBV5-4 combines with J gene TRBJ2-1, with D perhaps matching TRBD1 (6 bases). V was pared by 3 bases and J by 9 bases, with 10 bases between. Germline V gene data show CDR1 as SGHNT and CDR2 as YYREEE (reference sequence). The CDR3 is 12 residues long. This CDR3 is CASSSRGGEQFF. The DNA for the CDR3 is TGTGCCAGCAGCTCGAGAGGGGGTGAGCAGTTCTTC. Complete variable domain (other parts from reference TRBV5-4 and TRBJ2-1): ETGVTQSPTHLIKTRGQQVTLRCSSQSGHNTVSWYQQALGQGPQFIFQYYREEENGRGNFPPRFSGLQFPNYSSELNVNALELDDSALYLCASSSRGGEQFFGPGTRLTVL.